This TCR beta chain was sequenced for a study of blood T cell repertoires in COVID-19. Overall study: Both acute and convalescent COVID-19 samples were obtained from the United States, Italy and Spain. In each case, the material was cDNA or gDNA derived from T cells, B-cell-depleted T cells, or PBMCs.

This CDR3 is built from 14 residues. V lost 1 base and J lost 0, with 7 bases in between. In germline, CDR1 is SGHNT, CDR2 YYREEE (reference sequence). As handled by the study authors: Amplification with reference gene primers provided the estimates of nucleated cell counts. Produced via immunoSEQ multiplex PCR; TCRdb's table is partial and in-frame only. The V and J calls and clone size were taken over from that table, and D and trimming were inferred from the DNA. The sample has 250,000 or so clones, 82% seen once; the top ten hold about 4.8%. With regard to this clone: This CDR3 is also generated by other DNA sequences in the sample.

The rearrangement uses TRBV5-4 and TRBJ1-1, with TRBD1 as a possible D gene (6 bases). The clonotype was recovered from a woman aged 70-85 years with acute or convalescent COVID-19. Sequencing was carried out using peripheral blood. In nucleotides, the CDR3 is TGTGCCAGCAGCTTGACAGGGATGAACACTGAAGCTTTCTTT. Amino acids: CASSLTGMNTEAFF.